This T cell receptor (beta chain) stems from a study of cytomegalovirus exposure and HLA in healthy donors. The length of the CDR3 is 14 residues. The germline CDR1 and CDR2 sequences are SGHTA and FQGNSA. The ends were cut back, 4 bases at V and 4 bases at J, with 12 bases in the middle. Notes on this clone: Its antigen is still unknown.

Vbeta (60) and Jbeta (13) primers were used in the PCR. Clones were read by immunoSEQ multiplex PCR, and TCRdb kept only the in-frame ones, dropping some. The sample holds some 170,000 clones, 70% to 85% seen once. Study-level findings and limits: According to an earlier analysis, most TCR beta V segments yielded productive rearrangements about 90% or about 30% of the time.

Input material: PBMCs. The chain recombines TRBV7-2 with TRBJ2-3; D gene ambiguous. The receptor was derived from a human donor in good health. The CDR3 DNA follows: TGTGCCAGCAGCTCACCCCCAGTTGCAGATACGCAGTATTTT. Protein product: CASSSPPVADTQYF.